A single sample is the source of the 8 T cell receptor beta chains below, sequenced in a study of cytomegalovirus exposure and HLA in healthy donors. Use of 60 Vbeta and 13 Jbeta primers characterized the PCR. The method was immunoSEQ multiplex PCR; TCRdb's version includes in-frame clones alone and lacks a portion of them. The sample has around 130,000 clones; over 60% are singletons. Material: PBMCs. The origin of the receptors is a middle-aged man in good health and CMV-seronegative.

This chain connects TRBV28 to TRBJ2-5, with 7 bases matching TRBD2. The germline gives CDR1 MDHEN, CDR2 SYDVKM. Trimming cost V 7 bases and J 7 bases; bases outside gene matches: 12. This CDR3 spans 14 amino acids. Here the CDR3 reads CASNPQREGVTQYF. CDR3 sequence (DNA): TGTGCCAGCAATCCCCAGAGGGAGGGCGTGACCCAGTACTTC.

The CDR3 nucleotides are TGTGCCAGCAGCCAGGGACAAAGCTCCTACGAGCAGTACTTC. The encoded protein is CASSQGQSSYEQYF. This chain connects TRBV7-6 to TRBJ2-7, with D possibly TRBD1 on 6 matching bases. This CDR3 spans 14 amino acids. Trimming stripped 5 bases from V and 0 bases from J, with 11 bases between. Germline V gene sequence: CDR1 SGHVS, CDR2 FNYEAQ. The whole variable domain, filled in from reference TRBV7-6 and TRBJ2-7, reads GAGVSQSPRYKVTKRGQDVALRCDPISGHVSLYWYRQALGQGPEFLTYFNYEAQQDKSGLPNDRFSAERPEGSISTLTIQRTEQRDSAMYRCASSQGQSSYEQYFGPGTRLTVT.

This chain joins TRBV30 and TRBJ2-7; TRBD2 aligns across 10 bases. Germline V lookup: CDR1 GTSNPN, CDR2 SVGIG (reference sequence). The CDR3 runs 15 residues. V lost 0 bases, J lost 7 bases, and 9 bases stayed unmatched. The CDR3 sequence is CAWSVQSGGAREQYF. In DNA form, the CDR3 reads TGTGCCTGGAGTGTACAAAGCGGGGGGGCCCGGGAGCAGTACTTC.

The table lists this clone with a few counts. V is TRBV27 and J is TRBJ1-2; D ambiguous. Deletions cut 2 bases from V and 7 bases from J, with 8 bases between. The CDR3 has 12 amino acids. The germline V gene encodes CDR1 MNHEY and CDR2 SMNVEV (reference sequence). CDR3 sequence (DNA): TGTGCCAGCAGTTTAGAGGGATTTGGCTACACCTTC. This translates into CASSLEGFGYTF.

CDR3 region: CASTGDRGQPQHF. DNA for the CDR3: TGTGCCAGCACGGGGGACAGGGGCCAGCCCCAGCATTTT. This chain connects TRBV2 to TRBJ1-5; 10 nucleotides line up with TRBD1. The germline CDR1 and CDR2 sequences are SNHLY and FYNNEI. The CDR3 runs to 13 residues. Trimming took 7 bases from V and 7 from J; bases not matched to a gene: 4.

This sequence joins TRBV7-9 and TRBJ1-5; a possible D gene is TRBD1 (5 bases). V lost 1 base and J lost 1, with 8 bases in between. The CDR3 runs 15 residues. Per the germline V gene, CDR1 is SEHNR and CDR2 is FQNEAQ (reference sequence). The CDR3 nucleotides are TGTGCCAGCAGCTTAGGGGGGGTGAGCAATCAGCCCCAGCATTTT. Translation gives CASSLGGVSNQPQHF.

The chain couples TRBV4-3 to TRBJ2-7; perhaps TRBD1 as D (5 bases). This CDR3 has 14 residues. Germline-derived CDR1 and CDR2 are LGHNA and YSLEER. V lost 2 bases, J lost 6 bases, and 14 bases lay in between. As DNA, the CDR3 is TGCGCCAGCAGCCAACACGAAGGGGTTTCCGAGCAGTACTTC. It encodes CASSQHEGVSEQYF.

There are a few counts of this clone. The chain employs TRBV6-1 and TRBJ1-6, with TRBD1 matching over 7 bases. The junction had 6 bases not matched to a gene; V was cut back by 6 bases and J by 7 bases. CDR3 size: 14 residues. From germline, CDR1 is MNHNS and CDR2 SASEGT. This chain's CDR3 is CASRAGTENSPLHF. The CDR3 region has the DNA TGTGCCAGCAGGGCCGGGACAGAAAATTCACCCCTCCACTTT.